One sample yielded the 3 T cell receptor beta chains listed below, sequenced in a study of T cell changes during pregnancy in multiple sclerosis. Profiling relied on immunoSEQ multiplex PCR, and the TCRdb table lists in-frame clones only, not all of them. The table records about 39,000 clones, around 93% of them present only once. The source was CD4+ T cells from peripheral blood mononuclear cells, collected in the first trimester of pregnancy. All receptors derive from a female donor with multiple sclerosis, enrolled in a pregnancy study.

The CDR3, as DNA: TGTGCCAGCAGTTTGCAGATGGGGACAGGCTACGAGCAGTACTTC. Residues: CASSLQMGTGYEQYF. The chain links TRBV27 to TRBJ2-7, with TRBD1 matching over 8 bases. Germline CDR1 is MNHEY and CDR2 is SMNVEV (reference sequence). This CDR3 comprises 15 residues. V lost 3 bases to trimming and J lost 3 bases; unmatched junction nucleotides: 7.

The chain employs TRBV29-1 and TRBJ2-3, with a weak D call TRBD2 (6 bases). V shed 7 bases and J shed 0 bases, with 17 bases lying between them. Germline-derived CDR1 and CDR2 are SQVTM and ANQGSEA. CDR3 length: 15 amino acids. In DNA form, the CDR3 reads TGCAGCGCCCGTCGGGGGTTAACTAGCACAGATACGCAGTATTTT. This translates into CSARRGLTSTDTQYF.

This clone came up a few times. The genes are TRBV19 and TRBJ1-1; D is undetermined. V shed 3 bases and J shed 7 bases, with 6 bases lying between them. CDR3 size: 11 residues. The germline V gene encodes CDR1 LNHDA and CDR2 SQIVND (reference sequence). Written as DNA, the CDR3 is TGTGCCAGTAGTATCATCAGTGAAGCTTTCTTT. This sequence encodes CASSIISEAFF.